Shown below are 19 T cell receptor beta chains from a single sample sequenced in a study of cytomegalovirus exposure and HLA in healthy donors. The PCR had 60 Vbeta and 13 Jbeta primers. Repertoires were generated with immunoSEQ multiplex PCR, while TCRdb's copy carries only in-frame clones and drops some. The sample consists of over 150,000 clones, over 70% of them appearing once. The sample taken for sequencing was PBMCs. These receptors all come from a man aged 25 to 40 in good health and CMV-seronegative.

J is TRBJ1-1 and V is TRBV6-1; no definite D call. The germline V gene has CDR1 MNHNS and CDR2 SASEGT. The CDR3 runs 12 residues. Trimming took off 4 bases at V and 6 bases at J, with 9 bases between the two ends. The CDR3 nucleotides are TGTGCCAGCAGTGTGCTCCGGGCTGAAGCTTTCTTT. This codes for CASSVLRAEAFF.

The chain is built from TRBV30 and TRBJ1-1, with D unclear. Germline CDR1 and CDR2: GTSNPN and SVGIG (reference sequence). This CDR3 has 14 amino acids. V shed 2 bases and J shed 2 bases, with 12 bases lying between them. The CDR3 reads CAWSRGMGNTEAFF. In nucleotides, the CDR3 is TGTGCCTGGAGTCGGGGTATGGGAAACACTGAAGCTTTCTTT.

The rearrangement uses TRBV7-3 and TRBJ2-5; tentatively, D is TRBD2 (6 bases). Deletions cut 5 bases from V and 4 bases from J, with 17 bases between. Germline loops: CDR1 SGHTA, CDR2 FQGTGA. The CDR3 consists of 15 residues. As DNA, the CDR3 is TGTGCCAGCAGCCCAGGCGGCGGGGCCCTAGAGACCCAGTACTTC. The encoded protein is CASSPGGGALETQYF.

This rearrangement joins TRBV7-3 to TRBJ2-7, with a weak D call TRBD1 (6 bases). TRBJ2-1 explains the end of the DNA better; the J call may be wrong. The CDR3 is made up of 17 amino acids. Per germline, CDR1 SGHTA and CDR2 FQGTGA. CDR3 nucleotides: TGTGCCAGCAGCGTCTCATCCGCAGGGGCAACCTACAATGAGCAGTTCTTC. Translation: CASSVSSAGATYNEQFF.

The chain is built from TRBV5-4 and TRBJ1-1; D might be TRBD1 (5 bases). Trimming shortened V by 5 bases and J by 0 bases, and 14 bases separated the two germline ends. The germline V gene has CDR1 SGHNT and CDR2 YYREEE (reference sequence). The CDR3 consists of 15 residues. The CDR3 protein is CASRLLGGMNTEAFF. The DNA for the CDR3 is TGTGCCAGCAGGCTCCTCGGGGGGATGAACACTGAAGCTTTCTTT. Drawing the rest from reference TRBV5-4 and TRBJ1-1, the complete variable domain is ETGVTQSPTHLIKTRGQQVTLRCSSQSGHNTVSWYQQALGQGPQFIFQYYREEENGRGNFPPRFSGLQFPNYSSELNVNALELDDSALYLCASRLLGGMNTEAFFGQGTRLTVV.

The chain joins TRBV2 to TRBJ1-2; a possible D gene is TRBD1 (5 bases). This CDR3 has 13 amino acids. Germline V gives CDR1 SNHLY, CDR2 FYNNEI. Between the trimmed V and J ends, which lost 6 bases and 8 bases, there was a span of 16 bases. This chain's CDR3 is CASSLEGARGYTF. In nucleotides, the CDR3 is TGTGCCAGCAGCTTAGAAGGGGCGCGAGGCTACACCTTC. Full variable domain (missing parts from reference TRBV2 and TRBJ1-2): EPEVTQTPSHQVTQMGQEVILRCVPISNHLYFYWYRQILGQKVEFLVSFYNNEISEKSEIFDDQFSVERPDGSNFTLKIRSTKLEDSAMYFCASSLEGARGYTFGSGTRLTVV.

There are a few counts of this clone. V gene TRBV19 combines with J gene TRBJ2-1; no definite D call. V lost 4 bases, J lost 7 bases, and 20 bases lay in between. CDR1 and CDR2 (germline): LNHDA, SQIVND (reference sequence). This CDR3 spans 16 amino acids. The CDR3 region is CASSTYRAPGMNEQFF. CDR3 nucleotide sequence: TGTGCCAGTAGTACCTACCGAGCGCCCGGAATGAATGAGCAGTTCTTC.

With regard to this clone: The junction does not match germline at one end; this may be a read error. The rearrangement links TRBV7-9 to TRBJ2-5; TRBD2 might be the D (6 bases). Germline CDR1 reads SEHNR; CDR2 reads FQNEAQ (reference sequence). The CDR3 totals 10 residues. This CDR3 reads CASSEKRAHF. CDR3 nucleotide sequence: TGTGCCAGCAGCGAGAAGCGGGCCCACTTC.

The chain is built from TRBV28 and TRBJ1-1; D call uncertain. The CDR3 consists of 13 residues. Germline loops: CDR1 MDHEN, CDR2 SYDVKM. With 2 bases removed from V and 4 bases from J, the gap between germline ends came to 8 bases. Here the CDR3 reads CASSLKRITEAFF. CDR3 sequence (DNA): TGTGCCAGCAGTTTAAAGAGGATCACTGAAGCTTTCTTT.

This clone has a handful of counts. For the CDR3, the DNA is TGTGCCAGCAGCGGACAGGGGTTGGGCACTGAAGCTTTCTTT. Its translation is CASSGQGLGTEAFF. The V gene is TRBV2, the J gene TRBJ1-1; 9 nucleotides line up with TRBD1. Unmatched junction bases numbered 6, after V lost 6 bases and J lost 4 bases. CDR3 length equals 14 residues. Germline V gives CDR1 SNHLY, CDR2 FYNNEI.

The chain is built from TRBV18 and TRBJ2-7, with D possibly TRBD2 on 5 matching bases. The length of the CDR3 is 14 residues. Germline V lookup: CDR1 KGHSH, CDR2 LQKENI. The V end was cut by 3 bases, the J end by 3 bases, with 12 bases between. CDR3: CASSPTGINYEQYF. The CDR3, as DNA: TGTGCCAGCTCACCCACGGGGATTAACTACGAGCAGTACTTC.

V gene TRBV7-9 combines with J gene TRBJ2-5, with 9 nucleotides matching TRBD2. V shed 7 bases and J 5 bases; nucleotides not matched to a gene: 8. This CDR3 contains 14 residues. Per germline, CDR1 SEHNR and CDR2 FQNEAQ (reference sequence). The CDR3 DNA reads as TGTGCCAGCACGCGGGGGGGGCGACGGGAGACCCAGTACTTC. Protein: CASTRGGRRETQYF.

In its sample, this clone was seen once. Distinct nucleotide sequences in the sample also encode this CDR3. V is TRBV11-3 and J is TRBJ1-5; 8 bases align to TRBD1. J was trimmed by 4 bases and V by 5 bases; bases with no gene match: 10. The V gene's germline CDR1 is SGHNT and CDR2 YENEEA. CDR3 length: 16 amino acids. The CDR3 loop reads CASSRAKWTGNQPQHF. CDR3 bases: TGTGCCAGCAGCCGAGCGAAGTGGACAGGGAATCAGCCCCAGCATTTT.

This clone appeared once. J is TRBJ2-5 and V is TRBV5-1; D may be TRBD2 (6 bases). The J call may be faulty, since TRBJ2-7 better matches the DNA end. The CDR3 sequence is 15 residues long. From germline, CDR1 is SGHRS and CDR2 YFSETQ. The CDR3 DNA sequence: TGCGCCAGCAGCTGGGGGACTGACGGGACCTACGAGCAGTACTTC. It specifies CASSWGTDGTYEQYF.

This clone came up once. The chain employs TRBV13 and TRBJ2-4; 7 bases align to TRBD1. The CDR3 extends over 14 amino acids. The junction had 6 bases not matched to a gene; V was cut back by 3 bases and J by 7 bases. Germline loops: CDR1 PRHDT, CDR2 FYEKMQ (reference sequence). The CDR3 loop is CASSFSGTVNIQYF. The CDR3 nucleotides are TGTGCCAGCAGCTTCTCCGGGACAGTGAACATTCAGTACTTC.

V is TRBV27 and J is TRBJ1-4, with D perhaps matching TRBD1 (6 bases). The CDR3 covers 14 residues. Germline assignment: CDR1 MNHEY and CDR2 SMNVEV (reference sequence). Between the trimmed V and J ends, which lost 6 bases and 7 bases, there was a span of 15 bases. Here the CDR3 reads CASSPWGRVEKLFF. DNA for the CDR3: TGTGCCAGCAGCCCCTGGGGGCGCGTTGAAAAACTGTTTTTT.

In this sample, this clone turned up a few times. The chain carries TRBV29-1 and TRBJ1-1; no clear D gene. V was cut by 5 bases and J by 1 base, with 5 bases left in between. Germline CDR1 is SQVTM and CDR2 is ANQGSEA. CDR3 length: 11 amino acids. The CDR3 nucleotides are TGCAGCGTTATCAGGAACACTGAAGCTTTCTTT. Its translation: CSVIRNTEAFF.

CDR3 in amino acids: CASILTNTEAFF. The CDR3, as DNA: TGTGCCAGCATACTTACGAACACTGAAGCTTTCTTT. The chain employs TRBV6-1 and TRBJ1-1, with unresolved D. The germline V gene has CDR1 MNHNS and CDR2 SASEGT. The CDR3 loop spans 12 amino acids. V was trimmed by 7 bases and J by 1 base, leaving 7 bases between them.

The gene calls are TRBV6-6 and TRBJ2-1; D call uncertain. Trimming took off 2 bases at V and 7 bases at J, with 15 bases between the two ends. This CDR3 is built from 15 residues. Germline values: CDR1 MNHNY, CDR2 SVGAGI (reference sequence). The CDR3 here is CASSYPVLEPNEQFF. In DNA, the CDR3 is TGTGCCAGCAGTTACCCAGTACTGGAGCCTAATGAGCAGTTCTTC.